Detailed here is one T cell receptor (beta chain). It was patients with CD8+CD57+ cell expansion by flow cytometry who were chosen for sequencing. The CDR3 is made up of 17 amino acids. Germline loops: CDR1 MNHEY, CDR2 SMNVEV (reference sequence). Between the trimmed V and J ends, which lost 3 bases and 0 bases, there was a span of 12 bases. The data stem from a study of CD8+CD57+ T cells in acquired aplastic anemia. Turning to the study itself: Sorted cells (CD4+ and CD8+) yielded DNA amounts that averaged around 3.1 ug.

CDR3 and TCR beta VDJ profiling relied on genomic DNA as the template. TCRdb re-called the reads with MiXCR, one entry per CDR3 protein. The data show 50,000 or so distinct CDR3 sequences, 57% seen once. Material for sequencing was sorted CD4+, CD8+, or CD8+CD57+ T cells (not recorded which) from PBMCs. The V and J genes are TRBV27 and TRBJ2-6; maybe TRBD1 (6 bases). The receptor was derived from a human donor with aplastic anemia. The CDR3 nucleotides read TGTGCCAGCAGTTTTGGCAGGGGAAACTCTGGGGCCAACGTCCTGACTTTC. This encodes CASSFGRGNSGANVLTF.